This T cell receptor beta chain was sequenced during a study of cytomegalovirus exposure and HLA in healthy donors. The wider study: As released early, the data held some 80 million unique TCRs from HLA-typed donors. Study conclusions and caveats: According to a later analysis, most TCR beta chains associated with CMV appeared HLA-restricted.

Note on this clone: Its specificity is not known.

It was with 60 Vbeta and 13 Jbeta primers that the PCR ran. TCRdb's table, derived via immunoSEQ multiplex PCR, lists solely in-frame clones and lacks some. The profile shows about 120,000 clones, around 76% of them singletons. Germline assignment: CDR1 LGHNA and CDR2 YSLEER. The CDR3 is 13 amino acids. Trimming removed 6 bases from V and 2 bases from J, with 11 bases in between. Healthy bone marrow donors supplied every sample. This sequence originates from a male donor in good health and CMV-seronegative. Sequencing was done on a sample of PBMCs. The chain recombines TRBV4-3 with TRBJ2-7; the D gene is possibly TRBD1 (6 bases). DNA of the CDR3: TGCGCCAGCAGTCCCGGGACAACCTACGAGCAGTACTTC. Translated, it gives CASSPGTTYEQYF.